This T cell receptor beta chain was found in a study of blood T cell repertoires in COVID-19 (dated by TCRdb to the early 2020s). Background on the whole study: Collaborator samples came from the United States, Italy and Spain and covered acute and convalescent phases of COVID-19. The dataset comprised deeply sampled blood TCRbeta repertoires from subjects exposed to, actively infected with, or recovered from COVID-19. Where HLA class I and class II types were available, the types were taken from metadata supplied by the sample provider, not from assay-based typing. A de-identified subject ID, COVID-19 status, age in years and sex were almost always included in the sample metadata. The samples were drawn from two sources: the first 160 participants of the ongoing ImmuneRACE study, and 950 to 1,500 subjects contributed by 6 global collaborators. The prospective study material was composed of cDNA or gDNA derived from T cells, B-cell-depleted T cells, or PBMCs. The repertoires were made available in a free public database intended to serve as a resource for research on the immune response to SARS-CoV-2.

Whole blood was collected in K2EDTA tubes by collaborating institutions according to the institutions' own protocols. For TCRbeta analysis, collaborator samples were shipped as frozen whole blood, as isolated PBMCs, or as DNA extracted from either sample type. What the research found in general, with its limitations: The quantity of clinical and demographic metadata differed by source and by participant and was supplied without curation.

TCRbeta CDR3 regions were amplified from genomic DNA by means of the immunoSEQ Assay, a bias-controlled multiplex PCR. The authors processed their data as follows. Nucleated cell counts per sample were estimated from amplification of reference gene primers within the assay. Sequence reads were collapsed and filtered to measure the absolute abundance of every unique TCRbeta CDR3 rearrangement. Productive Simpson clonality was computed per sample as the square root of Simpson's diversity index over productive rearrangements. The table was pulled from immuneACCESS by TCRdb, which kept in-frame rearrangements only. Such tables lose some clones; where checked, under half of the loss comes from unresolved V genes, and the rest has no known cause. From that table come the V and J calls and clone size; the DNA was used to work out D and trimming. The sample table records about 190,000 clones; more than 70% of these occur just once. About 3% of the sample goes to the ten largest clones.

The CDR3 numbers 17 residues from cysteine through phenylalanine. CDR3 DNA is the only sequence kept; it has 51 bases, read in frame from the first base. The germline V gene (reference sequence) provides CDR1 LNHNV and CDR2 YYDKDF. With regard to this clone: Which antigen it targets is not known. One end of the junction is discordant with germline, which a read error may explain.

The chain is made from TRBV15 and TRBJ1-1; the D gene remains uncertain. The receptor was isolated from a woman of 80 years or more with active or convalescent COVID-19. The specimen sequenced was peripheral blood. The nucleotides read TGTGCCACCAGCGGAGATGCGGGCGACTGGTCGAGAACTGAAGCTTTCTTT. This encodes CATSGDAGDWSRTEAFF.